This T cell receptor beta chain is drawn from a study of T cells in Graves' hyperthyroidism and ophthalmopathy. CDR1 is SEHNR, CDR2 FQNEAQ, per germline (reference sequence). The CDR3 spans 15 residues. Unmatched junction bases numbered 3, after V lost 3 bases and J lost 6 bases. Ophthalmopathy cases met thresholds of Clinical Activity Score at least 3, NOSPECS grade at least 4 and duration under 3 months. In making diagnoses, clinical symptoms, serum thyroxine and TRAb, thyroid ultrasound and orbital computed tomography were all used. Using RNA transcripts as the source, TCR beta CDR3 regions were amplified. TCR CDR3 underwent first-round RT-PCR with the HTBI primer set. TCRdb recomputed calls from the multiplex PCR reads with MiXCR, one row per CDR3 protein. The data contain approximately 600,000 distinct CDR3 sequences, roughly 20% of them singletons. Study-level points and caveats: Most expanded thyroid clonotypes above 0.001 recurred in blood. Ophthalmopathy cases were set apart from stable hyperthyroidism by a 13 V-J model.

This clonotype has at least ten counts. Its specificity is not known. The genes are TRBV7-9 and TRBJ2-1, with TRBD1 identical over 12 bases. Sequencing used blood. The sequence was obtained from a man aged 30-40 years with Graves' ophthalmopathy. The DNA of the CDR3 is TGTGCCAGCAGCTTTCGGGACAGGGGGCCCAATGAGCAGTTCTTC. This sequence encodes CASSFRDRGPNEQFF.